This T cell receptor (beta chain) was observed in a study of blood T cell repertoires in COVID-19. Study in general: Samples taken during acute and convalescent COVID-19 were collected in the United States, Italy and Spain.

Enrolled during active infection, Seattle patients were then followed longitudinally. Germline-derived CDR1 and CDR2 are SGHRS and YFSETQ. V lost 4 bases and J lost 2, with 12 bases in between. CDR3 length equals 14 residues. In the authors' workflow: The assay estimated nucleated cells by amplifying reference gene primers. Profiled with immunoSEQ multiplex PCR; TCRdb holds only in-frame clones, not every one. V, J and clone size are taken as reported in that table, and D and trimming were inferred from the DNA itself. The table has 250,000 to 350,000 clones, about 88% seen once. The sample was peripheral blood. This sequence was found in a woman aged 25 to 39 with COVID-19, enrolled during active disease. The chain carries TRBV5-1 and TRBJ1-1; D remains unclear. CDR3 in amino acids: CASSPAVRNTEAFF. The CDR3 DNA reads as TGCGCCAGCAGCCCCGCCGTGCGTAACACTGAAGCTTTCTTT.